The T cell receptor (beta chain) described here comes from a study of OX40 agonist ivuxolimab in advanced cancers. For the study at large: An agonistic anti-OX40 (CD134) antibody, ivuxolimab, was used to treat the patients. Cohort: around 79% men, mean age about 60, aged roughly 23 to 79.

Excluded were patients having autoimmune disease history or systemic immunosuppression. As for this clone: Its antigen is not identified.

Study-level findings and limits: On average, CD8+ T cells had more expanded clones than CD4+.

Clones were read by immunoSEQ multiplex PCR, and TCRdb kept only the in-frame ones, dropping some. The sample lists about 60,000 clones, roughly 86% occurring once. Trimming removed 4 bases at V and 3 bases at J, with 11 bases between. This CDR3 comprises 15 residues. The germline V gene encodes CDR1 SGHNT and CDR2 YYREEE (reference sequence). Specimen: CD4+ or CD8+ T cells sorted from blood, collected in a trial of the OX40 agonist ivuxolimab. V gene TRBV5-4 combines with J gene TRBJ2-6; a weak D match, TRBD2 (7 bases). The TCR comes from an adult with an advanced solid tumor such as melanoma, head and neck, liver or kidney cancer. CDR3 nucleotide sequence: TGTGCCAGCAGCGGGGGGGCGCGTGGGGCCAACGTCCTGACTTTC. Translating it yields CASSGGARGANVLTF.